These T cell receptor beta chains were read from a single sample in a study of blood T cells in healthy people across ages. One entry per CDR3 protein, called by TCRdb with MiXCR from the 5' RACE reads. The sample lists just over 1 million distinct CDR3 sequences, 45% seen once, with approximately 20% in the top ten. The sample comprised blood. The receptors stem from a woman aged 55 to 70 in good health. CDR3s include the opening cysteine and the closing phenylalanine or tryptophan. The D gene is left open where the match is weak. Not every row has a clone size; where given, it reads once, few, many or a size class.

NA | TRBJ2-1 | TRBD2 | TRBV12-3/TRBV12-4 | TGTGCCAGCAGCTCAGGGACTACACTAATGAATGAGCAGTTCTTC | CASSSGTTLMNEQFF
NA | TRBJ1-1 | TRBD1 | TRBV12-3/TRBV12-4 | TGTGCCAGCAGTGCAGGGGGCACTGAAGCTTTCTTT | CASSAGGTEAFF
NA | TRBJ1-5 | TRBD1 | TRBV7-8 | TGTGCCAGCAGCTTAATAACAGGGGAGCATAATCAGCCCCAGCATTTT | CASSLITGEHNQPQHF
NA | TRBJ2-7 | NA | TRBV4-2 | TGTGCCAGCAGCCAAGCTGTGGACTACGAGCAGTACTTC | CASSQAVDYEQYF
NA | TRBJ1-2 | NA | TRBV20-1 | TGCAGTGTTAAGGGGGGTGTGAACTATGGCTACACCTTC | CSVKGGVNYGYTF
few | TRBJ2-7 | NA | TRBV20-1 | TGCAGTGCTGGGACAGCGGGACCTACCTACGAGCAGTACTTC | CSAGTAGPTYEQYF
few | TRBJ1-2 | NA | TRBV5-5 | TGTGCCAGCAGCTTACATAGGTCTGACTATGGCTACACCTTC | CASSLHRSDYGYTF
NA | TRBJ1-4 | NA | TRBV3-1 | TGTGCCAGCAGCCAAGTCGGGCAGGGTGGTGAAAAACTGTTTTTT | CASSQVGQGGEKLFF
few | TRBJ2-7 | NA | TRBV20-1 | TGCAGTGCTAGGGAGGTGGGGGCCTACGAGCAGTACTTC | CSAREVGAYEQYF
NA | TRBJ2-7 | TRBD1 | TRBV28 | TGTGCCAGCAGACTTGACAGGGGCCCAACCTACGAGCAGTACTTC | CASRLDRGPTYEQYF
few | TRBJ1-4 | NA | TRBV11-2 | TGTGCCAGCAGCCCCGGGGGGCTTGGTGAAAAACTGTTTTTT | CASSPGGLGEKLFF
NA | TRBJ2-3 | TRBD2 | TRBV10-2 | TGCGCCAGCAGCAACTTGGGACTACCGAGCACAGATACGCAGTATTTT | CASSNLGLPSTDTQYF
once | TRBJ1-2 | TRBD1 | TRBV5-5 | TGTGCCAGCAGATCGACAGGGAATAGCTATGGCTACACCTTC | CASRSTGNSYGYTF
NA | TRBJ2-5 | TRBD2 | TRBV20-1 | TGCAGTGCTAGAGATACTAGCGGGAGTTGGGAGACCCAGTACTTC | CSARDTSGSWETQYF
NA | TRBJ2-5 | TRBD1 | TRBV6-5 | TGTGCCAGCATTCCTACAGGGGTTGGAGAGACCCAGTACTTC | CASIPTGVGETQYF
NA | TRBJ1-1 | NA | TRBV29-1 | TGCAGCGTTGAAGAGGGGGTCGGCGGCACTGAAGCTTTCTTT | CSVEEGVGGTEAFF
NA | TRBJ2-7 | TRBD2 | TRBV6-1 | TGTGCCAGCAGCAAGGGACTAGCGGGAGACCCCTACGAGCAGTACTTC | CASSKGLAGDPYEQYF
few | TRBJ2-1 | TRBD2 | TRBV18 | TGTGCCAGCTCACCCCTAGCGGGAGTCGGAGGGGTTTACAATGAGCAGTTCTTC | CASSPLAGVGGVYNEQFF